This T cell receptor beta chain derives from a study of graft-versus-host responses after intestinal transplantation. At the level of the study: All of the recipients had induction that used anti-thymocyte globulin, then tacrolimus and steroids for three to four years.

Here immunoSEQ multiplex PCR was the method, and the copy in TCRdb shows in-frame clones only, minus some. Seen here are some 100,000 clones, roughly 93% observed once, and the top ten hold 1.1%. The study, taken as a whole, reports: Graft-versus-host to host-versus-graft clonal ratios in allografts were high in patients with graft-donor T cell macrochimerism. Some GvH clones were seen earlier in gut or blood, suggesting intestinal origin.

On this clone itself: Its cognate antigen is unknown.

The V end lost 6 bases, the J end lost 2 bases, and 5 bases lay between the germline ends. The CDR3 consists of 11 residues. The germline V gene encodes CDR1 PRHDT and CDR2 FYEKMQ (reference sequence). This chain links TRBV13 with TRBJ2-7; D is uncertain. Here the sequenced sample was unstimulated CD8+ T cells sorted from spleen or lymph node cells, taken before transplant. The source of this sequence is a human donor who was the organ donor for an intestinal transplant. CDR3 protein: CASSPTYEQYF. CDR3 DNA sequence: TGTGCCAGCAGTCCTACCTACGAGCAGTACTTC.